The source of this T cell receptor (beta chain) is a study of blood T cells in healthy people across ages. Study outcomes and limitations: Possibly confounding the expanded clonotype changes was the fact that donor CMV status was unknown.

Notes on this clonotype: Its antigen is unknown.

Sample-barcoded 5' priming and a J-beta primer mix drove a second PCR of roughly 6 to 12 cycles. The template-switch adaptor was a 5' adaptor with 12 random nucleotides. It tagged each cDNA molecule. All samples yielded 2.5 million or more CDR3-containing paired-end reads. A single record per CDR3 protein comes from TCRdb applying MiXCR to the 5' RACE reads. Of about 1,500,000 distinct CDR3 sequences detected, roughly 40% appear once; the ten largest clones hold around 8%. The CDR3 is 16 residues long. Germline loops: CDR1 SEHNR, CDR2 FQNEAQ (reference sequence). Trimming removed 5 bases from V and 0 bases from J, with 16 bases in between.

The sample was blood. The source of this sequence is a woman aged 18-35 years in good health. V usage is TRBV7-9 and J usage is TRBJ2-5; D is perhaps TRBD1 or TRBD2 (6 bases each). The chain's CDR3 is CASSILTGAYQETQYF. DNA of the CDR3: TGTGCCAGCAGCATCCTAACGGGGGCGTACCAAGAGACCCAGTACTTC.